The 7 T cell receptor beta chains below come from one sample, sequenced in a study of blood T cell repertoires in COVID-19. TCRdb's copy holds only in-frame clones and misses some; the assay was immunoSEQ multiplex PCR. The data hold roughly 300,000 clones, with roughly 86% observed a single time. The source material was peripheral blood. The receptors here all came from a woman aged 25 to 39 with COVID-19, enrolled during active disease.

The chain couples TRBV5-1 to TRBJ2-2; tentatively, D is TRBD1 (7 bases). The ends were cut back, 0 bases at V and 6 bases at J, with 15 bases in the middle. The CDR3 covers 16 residues. Germline lookup yields CDR1 SGHRS and CDR2 YFSETQ. In DNA, the CDR3 is TGCGCCAGCAGCTTGGGTGGCAGGGGGACTTCCGGGGAGCTGTTTTTT. Translated, it gives CASSLGGRGTSGELFF.

The genes are TRBV7-2 and TRBJ1-2, with no clear D. Germline-derived CDR1 and CDR2 are SGHTA and FQGNSA. Trimming stripped 5 bases from V and 4 bases from J, with 17 bases between. The CDR3 is 15 amino acids. CDR3: CASSPGEGPRYGYTF. The CDR3 DNA is TGTGCCAGCAGCCCCGGGGAGGGCCCCCGCTATGGCTACACCTTC. The entire variable domain, with the rest obtained from reference TRBV7-2 and TRBJ1-2, is as follows: GAGVSQSPSNKVTEKGKDVELRCDPISGHTALYWYRQSLGQGLEFLIYFQGNSAPDKSGLPSDRFSAERTGGSVSTLTIQRTQQEDSAVYLCASSPGEGPRYGYTFGSGTRLTVV.

The chain recombines TRBV7-9 with TRBJ2-1; 7 positions match TRBD2. The CDR3 contains 16 residues. The ends lost 4 bases at V and 0 bases at J; junction bases unmatched: 6. The germline V gene has CDR1 SEHNR and CDR2 FQNEAQ (reference sequence). CDR3 amino acids: CASSWFLADSYNEQFF. As DNA, the CDR3 is TGTGCCAGCAGCTGGTTTCTAGCGGACTCCTACAATGAGCAGTTCTTC. The full variable domain, its missing parts supplied by reference TRBV7-9 and TRBJ2-1, is DTGVSQNPRHKITKRGQNVTFRCDPISEHNRLYWYRQTLGQGPEFLTYFQNEAQLEKSRLLSDRFSAERPKGSFSTLEIQRTEQGDSAMYLCASSWFLADSYNEQFFGPGTRLTVL.

This chain uses TRBV6-5 with TRBJ2-1; possible D gene TRBD2, 5 bases. CDR1 and CDR2 from the germline V gene are MNHEY and SVGAGI. This CDR3 has 12 residues. Trimming removed 5 bases at V and 9 bases at J, with 11 bases between. CDR3 region: CASSTLGGEQFF. For the CDR3, the DNA is TGTGCCAGCAGTACACTAGGAGGTGAGCAGTTCTTC.

The chain uses TRBV4-1 and TRBJ1-2; D remains ambiguous. V shed 4 bases and J shed 8 bases, with 17 bases lying between them. This CDR3 region has 14 residues. Germline assignment: CDR1 MGHRA and CDR2 YSYEKL. The CDR3 DNA is TGCGCCAGCAGCCCGACGGGAGGTTCGGGAGGCTACACCTTC. Its translation: CASSPTGGSGGYTF.

This chain connects TRBV28 to TRBJ2-3; 9 bases are shared with TRBD1. Germline lookup yields CDR1 MDHEN and CDR2 SYDVKM. The V segment lost 5 bases and the J segment 6 bases; nucleotides outside the gene matches: 9. The CDR3 has 15 amino acids. The CDR3 DNA follows: TGTGCCAGCAGTCCTCCGGGACAGGGTTCGGATACGCAGTATTTT. This translates into CASSPPGQGSDTQYF.

This clone appeared once. The gene calls are TRBV3-1 (or the pseudogene TRBV3-2) and TRBJ2-5; 12 nucleotides match TRBD2. Germline CDR1 reads LGHDT; CDR2 reads YNNKEL (reference sequence). Trimming cost V 0 bases and J 5 bases; bases outside gene matches: 7. The CDR3 sequence is 17 residues long. CDR3 protein: CASSQDWLAGGKETQYF. The CDR3 DNA follows: TGTGCCAGCAGCCAAGATTGGCTAGCGGGGGGGAAGGAGACCCAGTACTTC.